Listed below are T cell receptor beta chains from one sample, sequenced in a study of shared clonotypes between healthy human individuals. The data were produced by immunoSEQ multiplex PCR, yet TCRdb's version contains in-frame clones alone and is incomplete. The data hold around 2.5 million clones, with 93% observed a single time. Sequenced: naive CD4+ T cells from PBMCs. All receptors derive from a man between 18 and 29 years old in good health. Some clones in this sample may be carry-over from other donors' samples. Each CDR3 is given with its conserved first and last residue. Fields, in order: CDR3 length, V gene, J gene, clone size, D gene, CDR3 protein, CDR3 DNA. The D gene is left open where the match is weak. Size is omitted from some rows. Given values are once, few, many or a class for expanded clones.

length: 14; V: TRBV29-1; J: TRBJ2-7; size: .; D: .; CDR3: CSVEVLNQPYEQYF; DNA: TGCAGCGTTGAAGTGCTAAATCAGCCCTACGAGCAGTACTTC
length: 11; V: TRBV30; J: TRBJ2-2; size: .; D: .; CDR3: CAWTKGGELFF; DNA: TGTGCCTGGACGAAGGGGGGGGAGCTGTTTTTT
length: 13; V: TRBV11-3; J: TRBJ2-5; size: .; D: .; CDR3: CASSFWRGETQYF; DNA: TGTGCCAGCAGCTTCTGGCGAGGAGAGACCCAGTACTTC
length: 12; V: TRBV2; J: TRBJ1-4; size: .; D: .; CDR3: CASSETLGGLFF; DNA: TGTGCCAGCAGTGAAACTTTGGGGGGACTGTTTTTT
length: 16; V: TRBV7-2; J: TRBJ2-7; size: .; D: .; CDR3: CASSRVSSDYLYEQYF; DNA: TGTGCCAGCAGCCGAGTTTCCTCGGACTACCTCTACGAGCAGTACTTC
length: 12; V: TRBV6-1; J: TRBJ2-1; size: .; D: .; CDR3: CASGQVYNEQFF; DNA: TGTGCCAGCGGGCAGGTGTACAATGAGCAGTTCTTC
length: 12; V: TRBV6-1; J: TRBJ1-2; size: .; D: .; CDR3: CASSYRAAGYTF; DNA: TGTGCCAGCAGTTATCGGGCCGCGGGCTACACCTTC
length: 13; V: TRBV4-1; J: TRBJ1-2; size: once; D: .; CDR3: CASSSTGPYGYTF; DNA: TGCGCCAGCAGCTCGACGGGGCCCTATGGCTACACCTTC
length: 11; V: TRBV28; J: TRBJ2-5; size: once; D: .; CDR3: CASSPEETQYF; DNA: TGTGCCAGCAGTCCAGAAGAGACCCAGTACTTC
length: 17; V: TRBV5-4; J: TRBJ2-3; size: few; D: TRBD2; CDR3: CASSLAGSSGRADTQYF; DNA: TGTGCCAGCAGCTTGGCAGGGAGTAGCGGGAGGGCAGATACGCAGTATTTT
length: 14; V: TRBV5-4; J: TRBJ2-7; size: .; D: TRBD1; CDR3: CASSTGQGDYEQYF; DNA: TGTGCCAGCAGCACGGGACAGGGGGACTACGAGCAGTACTTC
length: 12; V: TRBV19; J: TRBJ1-5; size: few; D: .; CDR3: CASGGAGQPQHF; DNA: TGTGCCAGCGGGGGGGCAGGGCAGCCCCAGCATTTT
length: 13; V: TRBV6-6; J: TRBJ2-7; size: .; D: TRBD2; CDR3: CASSRGVSYEQYF; DNA: TGTGCCAGCAGCCGGGGGGTCTCCTACGAGCAGTACTTC
length: 16; V: TRBV7-9; J: TRBJ1-4; size: .; D: TRBD1; CDR3: CASSPLKGAWGEKLFF; DNA: TGTGCCAGCAGCCCGTTGAAGGGGGCATGGGGTGAAAAACTGTTTTTT
length: 14; V: TRBV7-9; J: TRBJ2-3; size: .; D: .; CDR3: CASSLVSSTDTQYF; DNA: TGTGCCAGCAGCTTAGTGAGCAGCACAGATACGCAGTATTTT
length: 14; V: TRBV27; J: TRBJ1-2; size: .; D: .; CDR3: CASSWTALAGGYTF; DNA: TGTGCCAGCAGTTGGACAGCCCTGGCCGGGGGCTACACCTTC
length: 14; V: TRBV10-3; J: TRBJ2-7; size: .; D: .; CDR3: CAINSIGGPGEQYF; DNA: TGTGCCATCAACTCCATAGGAGGACCGGGCGAGCAGTACTTC
length: 14; V: TRBV15; J: TRBJ1-2; size: .; D: TRBD1; CDR3: CATSSNRGYYGYTF; DNA: TGTGCCACCAGCTCCAACAGGGGCTACTATGGCTACACCTTC
length: 14; V: TRBV2; J: TRBJ2-2; size: .; D: .; CDR3: CASKGEAGTGELFF; DNA: TGTGCCAGCAAGGGGGAGGCGGGCACCGGGGAGCTGTTTTTT
length: 15; V: TRBV7-9; J: TRBJ1-5; size: .; D: .; CDR3: CASSQDVRGGQPQHF; DNA: TGCGCCAGCAGCCAAGATGTTAGGGGGGGTCAGCCCCAGCATTTT
length: 10; V: TRBV6-1; J: TRBJ1-2; size: .; D: .; CDR3: CASRNYGYTF; DNA: TGTGCCAGCAGAAACTATGGCTACACCTTC
length: 13; V: TRBV28; J: TRBJ2-2; size: .; D: .; CDR3: CASSLILNRELFF; DNA: TGTGCCAGCAGTTTGATCCTCAATAGGGAGCTGTTTTTT
length: 14; V: TRBV30; J: TRBJ2-2; size: .; D: .; CDR3: CAWSPGGTTGELFF; DNA: TGTGCCTGGAGTCCGGGGGGCACAACCGGGGAGCTGTTTTTT
length: 11; V: TRBV20-1; J: TRBJ1-2; size: .; D: TRBD1; CDR3: CSATGGDGYTF; DNA: TGCAGTGCAACAGGGGGCGATGGCTACACCTTC